These 4 T cell receptor beta chains originate from one sample sequenced in a study of response to subunit inactivated influenza vaccine. Using its own MiXCR run on the RT-PCR reads, TCRdb lists one record per CDR3 protein. In the table there are 500,000 to 550,000 distinct CDR3 sequences, 20% to 25% of which are singletons. The same data also contributed to another study, on T cells expressing NK-cell markers. From that second work: The authors made TCR beta cDNA libraries by 5'RACE template switching. This switching added a universal primer site and UMIs.

The sequencing used CD4+ T cells sorted from PBMCs, collected about 13 days after vaccination. The receptor source for this set is a man between 50 and 59 years old who received an inactivated influenza vaccine.

The CDR3, as DNA: TGTGCCAGCGAACCATGGACAGGGGGCCCCCGCGAGCAGTACTTC. Its protein is CASEPWTGGPREQYF. This sequence joins TRBV6-2 or TRBV6-3 and TRBJ2-7; 11 positions agree with TRBD1. The CDR3 loop spans 15 amino acids. Germline values: CDR1 MNHEY, CDR2 SVGEGT. V dropped 8 bases and J dropped 6; count of bases not matched to a gene: 12.

The CDR3 spells CSAREGGASTEAFF. The CDR3, as DNA: TGCAGTGCTAGAGAAGGGGGCGCGTCCACTGAAGCTTTCTTT. This chain links TRBV20-1 with TRBJ1-1; 7 bases map to TRBD1. The CDR3 spans 14 residues. V shed 0 bases and J 4 bases; nucleotides not matched to a gene: 5. Germline V gene data show CDR1 as DFQATT and CDR2 as SNEGSKA (reference sequence).

This clonotype was seen just once. The rearrangement joins TRBV20-1 to TRBJ2-1; perhaps TRBD2 as D (6 bases). CDR1 and CDR2 from the germline V gene are DFQATT and SNEGSKA (reference sequence). This CDR3 is built from 13 residues. The V and J ends lost 5 bases and 7 bases respectively, with 15 bases between them. CDR3 sequence: CSAQEGLGNEQFF. CDR3 DNA: TGCAGTGCTCAGGAGGGCCTGGGTAATGAGCAGTTCTTC.

The chain recombines TRBV20-1 with TRBJ2-3, with 10 bases aligning to TRBD1. J lost 4 bases, V lost 4 bases, and 2 bases had no gene match. This CDR3 is built from 13 residues. Germline V gives CDR1 DFQATT, CDR2 SNEGSKA (reference sequence). CDR3 protein: CSAKTGGADTQYF. In DNA, the CDR3 is TGCAGTGCTAAGACAGGGGGCGCAGATACGCAGTATTTT.